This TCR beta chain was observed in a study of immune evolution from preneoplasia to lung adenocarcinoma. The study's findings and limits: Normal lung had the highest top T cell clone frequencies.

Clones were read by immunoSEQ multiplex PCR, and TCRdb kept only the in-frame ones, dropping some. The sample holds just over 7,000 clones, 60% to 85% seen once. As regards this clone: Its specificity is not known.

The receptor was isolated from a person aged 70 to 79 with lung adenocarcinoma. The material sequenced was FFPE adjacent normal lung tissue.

CDR3 sequence reads: CASSAPGQGRPPLHF. The CDR3 DNA is TGTGCCAGCAGTGCACCGGGACAGGGTCGTCCACCCCTCCACTTT. This chain joins TRBV2 and TRBJ1-6; 9 bases fit TRBD1. Germline CDR1 is SNHLY and CDR2 is FYNNEI. The CDR3 consists of 15 residues. J lost 11 bases, V lost 4 bases, and 9 bases had no gene match.